This is a list of T cell receptor beta chains from one sample in a study of T cell responses to AZD1222 COVID-19 vaccine. Sequenced by immunoSEQ multiplex PCR; TCRdb stores in-frame clones only, minus some. There are fewer than 150,000 clones in the sample; roughly 84% occur only once, and around 6% lies in the top ten. Sequences were derived from peripheral blood, sampled on day 0 of AZD1222 vaccination. Receptors originate from an adult in good health. CDR3s include the opening cysteine and the closing phenylalanine or tryptophan. Fields, in order: V gene, J gene, clone size, D gene, CDR3 protein, CDR3 DNA. D genes are given only for firm matches. Part of the rows lack a size; the others show once, few, many or a class for expanded clones.

v_call: TRBV7-2; j_call: TRBJ1-6; clone_size: NA; d_call: NA; cdr3_aa: CASSLLGDRRNSPLHF; cdr3_nt: TGTGCCAGCAGCTTGCTTGGGGACCGGAGGAATTCACCCCTCCACTTT
v_call: TRBV11-3; j_call: TRBJ2-3; clone_size: NA; d_call: NA; cdr3_aa: CASSPRTVSTDTQYF; cdr3_nt: TGTGCCAGCAGCCCCAGGACGGTTAGCACAGATACGCAGTATTTT
v_call: TRBV18; j_call: TRBJ2-1; clone_size: NA; d_call: NA; cdr3_aa: CASSPSAGDEQFF; cdr3_nt: TGTGCCAGCTCACCAAGTGCTGGAGATGAGCAGTTCTTC
v_call: TRBV7-9; j_call: TRBJ1-2; clone_size: NA; d_call: NA; cdr3_aa: CASSFEREGYTF; cdr3_nt: TGTGCCAGCAGCTTTGAGAGGGAAGGCTACACCTTC
v_call: TRBV28; j_call: TRBJ1-6; clone_size: NA; d_call: NA; cdr3_aa: CASRVQGSPRHSYNSPLHF; cdr3_nt: TGTGCCAGCAGAGTACAGGGCTCACCTCGGCACTCCTATAATTCACCCCTCCACTTT
v_call: TRBV6-2/TRBV6-3; j_call: TRBJ2-5; clone_size: NA; d_call: TRBD2; cdr3_aa: CASSYLEASGEETQYF; cdr3_nt: TGTGCCAGCAGTTACCTCGAGGCTAGCGGGGAAGAGACCCAGTACTTC
v_call: TRBV6-2/TRBV6-3; j_call: TRBJ1-2; clone_size: NA; d_call: NA; cdr3_aa: CASSSGYGYTF; cdr3_nt: TGTGCCAGCAGTTCGGGCTACGGCTACACCTTC
v_call: TRBV11-2; j_call: TRBJ1-1; clone_size: once; d_call: NA; cdr3_aa: CASSLGTGLNTEAFF; cdr3_nt: TGTGCCAGCAGCTTAGGTACAGGGCTGAACACTGAAGCTTTCTTT
v_call: TRBV13; j_call: TRBJ1-1; clone_size: NA; d_call: NA; cdr3_aa: CASSLTQNTEAFF; cdr3_nt: TGTGCCAGCAGCTTGACCCAGAACACTGAAGCTTTCTTT
v_call: TRBV5-1; j_call: TRBJ1-2; clone_size: NA; d_call: NA; cdr3_aa: CASSLSSESYGYTF; cdr3_nt: TGCGCCAGCAGCTTGAGTTCGGAGTCTTATGGCTACACCTTC
v_call: TRBV2; j_call: TRBJ1-4; clone_size: NA; d_call: NA; cdr3_aa: CASSEDSYNEKLFF; cdr3_nt: TGTGCCAGCAGTGAAGACAGCTATAATGAAAAACTGTTTTTT
v_call: TRBV2; j_call: TRBJ2-7; clone_size: NA; d_call: TRBD1; cdr3_aa: CASSEAGTGVYEQYF; cdr3_nt: TGTGCCAGCAGTGAAGCCGGGACAGGGGTCTACGAGCAGTACTTC
v_call: TRBV10-3; j_call: TRBJ2-1; clone_size: NA; d_call: TRBD2; cdr3_aa: CAISPLGRDNEQFF; cdr3_nt: TGTGCCATCAGCCCCCTTGGGAGGGACAATGAGCAGTTCTTC
v_call: TRBV7-6; j_call: TRBJ2-7; clone_size: once; d_call: NA; cdr3_aa: CASSFEYEQYF; cdr3_nt: TGTGCCAGCAGCTTCGAATACGAGCAGTACTTC
v_call: TRBV7-9; j_call: TRBJ2-5; clone_size: NA; d_call: NA; cdr3_aa: CASSLWDGGETQYF; cdr3_nt: TGTGCCAGCAGCTTATGGGATGGCGGGGAGACCCAGTACTTC
v_call: TRBV7-8; j_call: TRBJ1-6; clone_size: NA; d_call: NA; cdr3_aa: CASSLVSGTVNSPLHF; cdr3_nt: TGTGCCAGCAGCTTAGTATCCGGGACGGTTAATTCGCCCCTCCACTTT
v_call: TRBV5-1; j_call: TRBJ2-3; clone_size: NA; d_call: NA; cdr3_aa: CASSTGPTDTQYF; cdr3_nt: TGCGCCAGCAGTACAGGGCCTACAGATACGCAGTATTTT
v_call: TRBV4-3; j_call: TRBJ1-1; clone_size: NA; d_call: NA; cdr3_aa: CASSQERGRWDTEAFF; cdr3_nt: TGCGCCAGCAGCCAAGAGAGAGGGCGATGGGACACTGAAGCTTTCTTT
v_call: TRBV12-3/TRBV12-4; j_call: TRBJ2-7; clone_size: NA; d_call: NA; cdr3_aa: CASRRGHEQYF; cdr3_nt: TGTGCCAGCAGGAGGGGTCACGAGCAGTACTTC
v_call: TRBV2; j_call: TRBJ2-7; clone_size: NA; d_call: NA; cdr3_aa: CASSDSGSSYEQYF; cdr3_nt: TGTGCCAGCAGTGATTCGGGGAGTTCCTACGAGCAGTACTTC
v_call: TRBV7-9; j_call: TRBJ1-1; clone_size: NA; d_call: NA; cdr3_aa: CASSSTPGGSGTEAFF; cdr3_nt: TGTGCCAGCAGCTCGACCCCCGGAGGGTCCGGGACTGAAGCTTTCTTT